Below are 12 T cell receptor beta chains sequenced from a single sample in a study of blood T cells in healthy people across ages (dated by TCRdb to 2014 to 2015). Library preparation used 5' RACE. TCRdb names Illumina HiSeq 2500 as the instrument used. A second PCR of 7 to 11 cycles was performed with a sample-barcoded 5' primer and a J-beta primer mix. TCRdb reanalyzed the raw reads on its own, using fastp at Q25 for trimming and MiXCR for clone calling, and kept in-frame beta chains. CDR3 protein sequences are deduplicated, and each keeps its most common genes and DNA. The sample yields about 760,000 distinct CDR3 sequences; 56% were counted once. In total, the top ten clones hold about a quarter of the sample. Sequences were obtained from blood. These receptors all stem from a man aged 40-50 years in good health.

The chain combines TRBV12-3 or TRBV12-4 with TRBJ2-5, with 11 bases aligning to TRBD1. J was trimmed by 5 bases and V by 5 bases; bases with no gene match: 7. The CDR3 has 15 amino acids. CDR3 in DNA: TGTGCCAGCAGTACCGGGACAGGGGGTCGGGAGACCCAGTACTTC. This encodes CASSTGTGGRETQYF.

The chain is built from TRBV4-3 and TRBJ2-7; 8 bases agree with TRBD1. The CDR3 totals 15 residues. Germline V CDR1 and CDR2: LGHNA, YSLEER. V lost 3 bases and J lost 2; bases outside the gene matches: 6. The CDR3 reads CASSQTWTGTYEQYF. In DNA, the CDR3 is TGCGCCAGCAGCCAGACATGGACAGGGACCTACGAGCAGTACTTC.

This clonotype was seen a single time. CDR3 coding DNA: TGTGCCAGCAGCTTAGCTGGGACTAGCGAATACAATGAGCAGTTCTTC. It yields the protein CASSLAGTSEYNEQFF. The chain joins TRBV7-8 to TRBJ2-1, with 10 bases that match TRBD2. The germline CDR1 and CDR2 sequences are SGHVS and FQNEAQ. Germline trimming cut 0 bases from V and 4 bases from J; bases unmatched to any gene: 3. The CDR3 contains 16 residues.

The chain uses TRBV20-1 and TRBJ1-2; D is uncertain. The CDR3 covers 16 residues. V shed 2 bases and J shed 5 bases, with 21 bases lying between them. Germline lookup yields CDR1 DFQATT and CDR2 SNEGSKA (reference sequence). The CDR3 is CSARITRPDLGYGYTF. The DNA of the CDR3 is TGCAGTGCTAGAATCACAAGACCGGATTTGGGGTATGGCTACACCTTC.

This chain connects TRBV27 to TRBJ2-3; D may match TRBD1 or TRBD2 (5 bases each). V shed 1 base and J shed 0 bases, with 8 bases lying between them. The CDR3 is 15 residues long. CDR1 and CDR2 (germline): MNHEY, SMNVEV (reference sequence). CDR3 in amino acids: CASSLFWGSTDTQYF. The CDR3, as DNA: TGTGCCAGCAGTTTATTCTGGGGGAGCACAGATACGCAGTATTTT.

Note on this clonotype: The junction does not match germline at one end; this may be a read error. The chain employs TRBV7-2 and TRBJ2-7; 8 nucleotides agree with TRBD1. CDR1 is SGHTA, CDR2 FQGNSA, per germline. The CDR3 sequence is 15 residues long. In nucleotides, the CDR3 is TGTGCCAACAGCTCCGGGACAGGTCTCTCCTACGAGCAGTACTTC. It specifies CANSSGTGLSYEQYF.

This clonotype was detected only a few times. The J gene is TRBJ2-5, the V gene TRBV7-2, with no clear D. This CDR3 has 14 residues. The ends were cut back, 2 bases at V and 1 base at J, with 8 bases in the middle. The germline V gene has CDR1 SGHTA and CDR2 FQGNSA. The CDR3 DNA is TGTGCCAGCAGCTTAACGACATTCCAAGAGACCCAGTACTTC. Residues: CASSLTTFQETQYF.

The chain couples TRBV4-1 to TRBJ2-7, with 7 bases fitting TRBD1. The CDR3 extends over 16 amino acids. Germline V gene sequence: CDR1 MGHRA, CDR2 YSYEKL. V was pared by 2 bases and J by 3 bases, with 10 bases of the junction left unmatched. CDR3 nucleotides: TGCGCCAGCAGCCAAAGGGACAGCTCAACAGGCTACGAGCAGTACTTC. As protein: CASSQRDSSTGYEQYF.

The rearrangement joins TRBV6-6 to TRBJ2-3; 8 bases fit TRBD2. The ends lost 7 bases at V and 0 bases at J; junction bases unmatched: 9. The CDR3 totals 16 residues. The germline CDR1 and CDR2 sequences are MNHNY and SVGAGI (reference sequence). DNA for the CDR3: TGTGCCAGCACCACAGGACTAGCCTCTAGCACAGATACGCAGTATTTT. Its translation is CASTTGLASSTDTQYF.

This clonotype was recorded at least ten times. The V call is TRBV4-1, the J call TRBJ2-7; 7 bases are shared with TRBD1. This CDR3 is built from 15 residues. In germline, CDR1 is MGHRA, CDR2 YSYEKL. Trimming cost V 5 bases and J 3 bases; bases outside gene matches: 10. In DNA, the CDR3 is TGCGCCAGCAGCTCAAAAACAGGGGACGGCTACGAGCAGTACTTC. Translation: CASSSKTGDGYEQYF.

The chain uses TRBV6-5 and TRBJ2-5, with no clear D. CDR1 and CDR2 (germline): MNHEY, SVGAGI. The CDR3 loop spans 13 amino acids. Trimming left V 0 bases short and J 2 bases short, with 4 bases between. The CDR3 protein is CASSYSQQETQYF. The CDR3 DNA follows: TGTGCCAGCAGTTACTCGCAGCAAGAGACCCAGTACTTC.

The J gene is TRBJ1-5, the V gene TRBV16; D uncertain. Between the trimmed V and J ends, which lost 0 bases and 2 bases, there was a span of 5 bases. This CDR3 comprises 14 residues. Germline V gives CDR1 KGHSY, CDR2 FQNENV. DNA of the CDR3: TGTGCCAGCAGCCAATCTGGGGGCAATCAGCCCCAGCATTTT. It specifies CASSQSGGNQPQHF.